The 26 T cell receptor beta chains below come from one sample, sequenced in a study of T cells in Graves' hyperthyroidism and ophthalmopathy. TCR beta CDR3 sequences were amplified from RNA transcripts. HTBI primers were used for first-round RT-PCR of the TCR CDR3. Using its own MiXCR run on the multiplex PCR reads, TCRdb lists one record per CDR3 protein. The sample shows approximately 870,000 distinct CDR3 sequences, about two fifths of them seen only once. The sequenced sample consisted of blood. All receptors derive from a young man with Graves' hyperthyroidism.

This chain joins TRBV9 and TRBJ2-5; 8 bases are shared with TRBD2. Germline CDR1 and CDR2: SGDLS and YYNGEE. Trimming took 0 bases from V and 4 from J; bases not matched to a gene: 8. This CDR3 spans 16 amino acids. CDR3 in DNA: TGTGCCAGCAGCGTAGAGGGTTCGGGGGGGACAGAGACCCAGTACTTC. It is translated as CASSVEGSGGTETQYF.

This clonotype was observed at least ten times. The J gene is TRBJ1-5, the V gene TRBV7-9; 9 nucleotides match TRBD1. CDR1 is SEHNR, CDR2 FQNEAQ, per germline (reference sequence). The length of the CDR3 is 16 residues. Germline trimming cut 5 bases from V and 1 base from J; bases unmatched to any gene: 6. The DNA for the CDR3 is TGTGCCAGCAGCCGGTGGGGACAGGGCAGCAATCAGCCCCAGCATTTT. This sequence encodes CASSRWGQGSNQPQHF.

The CDR3 is CASRPRGLSPNTEAFF. CDR3 coding DNA: TGTGCCAGCAGACCCAGGGGGCTATCGCCGAACACTGAAGCTTTCTTT. The chain uses TRBV6-5 and TRBJ1-1; 8 bases align to TRBD1. Per the germline V gene, CDR1 is MNHEY and CDR2 is SVGAGI. The CDR3 length is 16 residues. The V segment lost 6 bases and the J segment 1 base; nucleotides outside the gene matches: 10.

This clonotype appeared many times. The rearrangement uses TRBV15 and TRBJ2-2; TRBD1 aligns across 8 bases. In germline, CDR1 is LNHNV, CDR2 YYDKDF (reference sequence). The V and J ends lost 7 bases and 6 bases, in that order; junction bases with no gene match: 7. This CDR3 spans 14 amino acids. CDR3 sequence (DNA): TGTGCCACCACCGACAGGGGTAATGCCGGGGAGCTGTTTTTT. Encoded protein: CATTDRGNAGELFF.

A few counts support this clonotype. Germline and junction disagree at one end, which may indicate a read error. V and J are TRBV14 and TRBJ1-4; the D gene is possibly TRBD1 (6 bases). CDR3 length: 10 amino acids. Germline V lookup: CDR1 SGHDN, CDR2 FVKESK. Here the CDR3 DNA reads TGTGCCAGCAGCCAGTACGGACAGACCTTT. This encodes CASSQYGQTF.

This clonotype was found a few times. The rearrangement uses TRBV7-9 and TRBJ1-1; no firm D call. Germline values: CDR1 SEHNR, CDR2 FQNEAQ (reference sequence). The length of the CDR3 is 13 residues. Deletions cut 2 bases from V and 10 bases from J, with 14 bases between. DNA of the CDR3: TGTGCCAGCAGCTTATCGGGCCGGGCCCCAGCTTTCTTT. Its protein is CASSLSGRAPAFF.

The chain carries TRBV19 and TRBJ2-7, with unresolved D. The germline gives CDR1 LNHDA, CDR2 SQIVND (reference sequence). CDR3 length equals 12 residues. Trimming left V 2 bases short and J 5 bases short, with 7 bases between. CDR3: CASSIRWDEQYF. Written as DNA, the CDR3 is TGTGCCAGTAGTATACGATGGGACGAGCAGTACTTC. The whole variable domain, remainder taken from reference TRBV19 and TRBJ2-7, is DGGITQSPKYLFRKEGQNVTLSCEQNLNHDAMYWYRQDPGQGLRLIYYSQIVNDFQKGDIAEGYSVSREKKESFPLTVTSAQKNPTAFYLCASSIRWDEQYFGPGTRLTVT.

This clonotype appeared many times. The chain combines TRBV12-3 or TRBV12-4 with TRBJ1-3, with D possibly TRBD1 on 5 matching bases. The CDR3 sequence is 10 residues long. The V end lost 11 bases, the J end lost 8 bases, and 10 bases lay between the germline ends. The CDR3 bases are TGTGCCCTAGCGGGGGACACCATATATTTT. The encoded protein is CALAGDTIYF.

The chain couples TRBV7-9 to TRBJ1-3, with D perhaps matching TRBD1 (5 bases). Germline lookup yields CDR1 SEHNR and CDR2 FQNEAQ (reference sequence). Trimming shortened V by 1 base and J by 0 bases, and 13 bases separated the two germline ends. CDR3 length equals 17 residues. The CDR3 DNA reads TGTGCCAGCAGCTTAGGAGCGGGGGTCCTCTCTGGAAACACCATATATTTT. Translated, it gives CASSLGAGVLSGNTIYF.

There are a few counts of this clonotype. The chain couples TRBV20-1 to TRBJ1-5, with D possibly being TRBD1 (5 bases). V dropped 0 bases and J dropped 4 bases, with 16 bases sitting between them. The length of the CDR3 is 16 residues. Germline V gene data show CDR1 as DFQATT and CDR2 as SNEGSKA (reference sequence). CDR3 region: CSARDGNRHPNQPQHF. Here the CDR3 DNA reads TGCAGTGCTAGAGATGGGAACAGGCACCCGAATCAGCCCCAGCATTTT.

This clonotype was seen many times. The chain employs TRBV15 and TRBJ2-2, with 13 positions matching TRBD2. V lost 4 bases and J lost 4; bases outside the gene matches: 3. The CDR3 sequence is 16 residues long. Germline CDR1 reads LNHNV; CDR2 reads YYDKDF (reference sequence). The CDR3 nucleotides are TGTGCCACCAGCAACGGACTAGCGGGAGCCACCGGGGAGCTGTTTTTT. Protein sequence: CATSNGLAGATGELFF.

Many counts were recorded for this clonotype. The chain has TRBV10-3 and TRBJ2-5; 10 bases match TRBD2. The CDR3 totals 15 residues. The germline gives CDR1 ENHRY, CDR2 SYGVKD. The V and J ends lost 2 bases and 5 bases, in that order; junction bases with no gene match: 5. Here the CDR3 DNA reads TGTGCCATCAGTGAGCTAGCGGGAGTTTGGGAGACCCAGTACTTC. Protein: CAISELAGVWETQYF.

This clonotype was recorded many times. The chain is built from TRBV7-8 and TRBJ2-7; TRBD2 matches at 7 bases. This CDR3 comprises 14 residues. Trimming cost V 7 bases and J 4 bases; bases outside gene matches: 10. CDR1 and CDR2 (germline): SGHVS, FQNEAQ. This CDR3 is CASTTGGFGYEQYF. CDR3 nucleotides: TGTGCCAGCACCACCGGGGGGTTCGGGTACGAGCAGTACTTC.

This clonotype was recorded a few times. This chain uses TRBV4-1 with TRBJ1-1; 7 bases line up with TRBD1. This CDR3 is 15 amino acids long. V dropped 3 bases and J dropped 1; count of bases not matched to a gene: 5. Germline CDR1 reads MGHRA; CDR2 reads YSYEKL. The CDR3 region is CASSQGTVGNTEAFF. The CDR3 bases are TGCGCCAGCAGCCAGGGGACAGTTGGGAACACTGAAGCTTTCTTT.

This clonotype appeared a few times. This rearrangement joins TRBV7-2 to TRBJ2-7; D not certain. V lost 3 bases and J 4 bases, leaving 10 bases between the germline ends. CDR1 is SGHTA, CDR2 FQGNSA, per germline. CDR3 length: 13 amino acids. The CDR3 sequence is CASSLVPRYEQYF. The DNA for the CDR3 is TGTGCCAGCAGCTTGGTTCCCAGATACGAGCAGTACTTC.

V gene TRBV7-9 combines with J gene TRBJ2-5; 10 nucleotides align to TRBD2. The V gene end was trimmed by 1 base and the J gene end by 1 base; junction bases not matched to a gene: 9. The CDR3 loop spans 18 amino acids. CDR1 SEHNR and CDR2 FQNEAQ come from the germline V gene (reference sequence). In DNA form, the CDR3 reads TGTGCCAGCAGCTTAGTAGGAGCGGGGGGGCCATCCCAAGAGACCCAGTACTTC. The encoded protein is CASSLVGAGGPSQETQYF.

There are a few counts of this clonotype. CDR3 DNA: TGTGCCAGCAGCTTCTCAAAAGGGAGCGGGGACGAGCAGTACTTC. It translates to CASSFSKGSGDEQYF. The chain has TRBV2 and TRBJ2-7, with 7 bases aligning to TRBD2. Germline assignment: CDR1 SNHLY and CDR2 FYNNEI. V lost 6 bases and J lost 5; bases outside the gene matches: 13. The CDR3 is made up of 15 amino acids. Filled out from reference TRBV2 and TRBJ2-7, the complete variable domain reads EPEVTQTPSHQVTQMGQEVILRCVPISNHLYFYWYRQILGQKVEFLVSFYNNEISEKSEIFDDQFSVERPDGSNFTLKIRSTKLEDSAMYFCASSFSKGSGDEQYFGPGTRLTVT.

This clonotype has a count of ten or more. This chain uses TRBV7-9 with TRBJ1-6, with a weak D call TRBD1 (5 bases). This CDR3 region has 13 residues. Trimming cost V 4 bases and J 11 bases, with 12 bases left between them. Germline-derived CDR1 and CDR2 are SEHNR and FQNEAQ (reference sequence). In DNA form, the CDR3 reads TGTGCCAGCAGCTCCCGGGGGTCGCCACCCCTCCACTTT. Translating it yields CASSSRGSPPLHF.

There are a few counts of this clonotype. The V call is TRBV20-1, the J call TRBJ2-2; maybe TRBD1 (5 bases). The V end was cut by 6 bases, the J end by 3 bases, with 14 bases between. Germline lookup yields CDR1 DFQATT and CDR2 SNEGSKA (reference sequence). This CDR3 is 14 amino acids long. The CDR3 coding sequence is TGCAGTGCCGAATCCGGACAACACACCGGGGAGCTGTTTTTT. Encoded protein: CSAESGQHTGELFF.

V and J are TRBV9 and TRBJ2-2; D may be TRBD2 (5 bases). Germline assignment: CDR1 SGDLS and CDR2 YYNGEE. There are 15 residues in the CDR3. Trimming cost V 4 bases and J 4 bases, with 14 bases left between them. The CDR3: CASSQEALATGELFF. CDR3 sequence (DNA): TGTGCCAGCAGCCAAGAAGCCCTAGCCACCGGGGAGCTGTTTTTT.

This clonotype was counted ten times or more. V gene TRBV15 combines with J gene TRBJ2-5; D gene unclear. V dropped 1 base and J dropped 1 base, with 1 base sitting between them. This CDR3 has 12 residues. Germline CDR1 and CDR2: LNHNV and YYDKDF (reference sequence). The CDR3 here is CATSRAQETQYF. Here the CDR3 DNA reads TGTGCCACCAGCAGAGCCCAAGAGACCCAGTACTTC.

V is TRBV3-1 and J is TRBJ1-2, with D possibly matching TRBD1 (6 bases). Germline values: CDR1 LGHDT, CDR2 YNNKEL (reference sequence). V was cut by 3 bases and J by 5 bases, with 16 bases left in between. The CDR3 length is 15 residues. The CDR3 DNA follows: TGTGCCAGCAGCCAGAGGGACACCCAAGGGTATGGCTACACCTTC. The encoded protein is CASSQRDTQGYGYTF.

The CDR3 DNA reads as TGTGCCACCAGCAGTGGGGCACAAGAGACCCAGTACTTC. It is translated as CATSSGAQETQYF. The J gene is TRBJ2-5, the V gene TRBV15, with D possibly being TRBD1 (5 bases). Germline V CDR1 and CDR2: LNHNV, YYDKDF (reference sequence). There are 13 residues in the CDR3. The V gene lost 3 bases and the J gene lost 2 bases, with 7 bases spanning the gap.

This clonotype was seen once. The chain links TRBV5-4 to TRBJ2-7; 12 bases agree with TRBD2. The CDR3 contains 14 residues. The V and J ends lost 5 bases and 7 bases, in that order; junction bases with no gene match: 7. Germline V gene lookup returns CDR1 SGHNT and CDR2 YYREEE (reference sequence). DNA for the CDR3: TGTGCCAGCAGGCGGACTAGCGGGGATTCGGAGCAGTACTTC. Residues: CASRRTSGDSEQYF. Complete variable domain (other parts from reference TRBV5-4 and TRBJ2-7): ETGVTQSPTHLIKTRGQQVTLRCSSQSGHNTVSWYQQALGQGPQFIFQYYREEENGRGNFPPRFSGLQFPNYSSELNVNALELDDSALYLCASRRTSGDSEQYFGPGTRLTVT.

In regard to this clonotype: With a much larger clone just one base away, this may be a read error. The gene calls are TRBV19 and TRBJ1-1; D is possibly TRBD1 (6 bases). The CDR3 contains 16 residues. Trimming pared 5 bases from V and 4 bases from J, leaving 20 bases between. Germline V CDR1 and CDR2: LNHDA, SQIVND (reference sequence). CDR3 in DNA: TGTGCCAGTAGTCCCATCGGGGGGAGGGGGGGCACTGAAGCTTTCTTT. This encodes CASSPIGGRGGTEAFF.

This rearrangement joins TRBV29-1 to TRBJ2-7; perhaps TRBD2 as D (5 bases). The CDR3 runs to 13 residues. Trimming removed 0 bases from V and 7 bases from J, with 13 bases in between. Germline values: CDR1 SQVTM, CDR2 ANQGSEA. CDR3 in DNA: TGCAGCGTTGAAGAATCGGGGAGTGGGGAGCAGTACTTC. This codes for CSVEESGSGEQYF.